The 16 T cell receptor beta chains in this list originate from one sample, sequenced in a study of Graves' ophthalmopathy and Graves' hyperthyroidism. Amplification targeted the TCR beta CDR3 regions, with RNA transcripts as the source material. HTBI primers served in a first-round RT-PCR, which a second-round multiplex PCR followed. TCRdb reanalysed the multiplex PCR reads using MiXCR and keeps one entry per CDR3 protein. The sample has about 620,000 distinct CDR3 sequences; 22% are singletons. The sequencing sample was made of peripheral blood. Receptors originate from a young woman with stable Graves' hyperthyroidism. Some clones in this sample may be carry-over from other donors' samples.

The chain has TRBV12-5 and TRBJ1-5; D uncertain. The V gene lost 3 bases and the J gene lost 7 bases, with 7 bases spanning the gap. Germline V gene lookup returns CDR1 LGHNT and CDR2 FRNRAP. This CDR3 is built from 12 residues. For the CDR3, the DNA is TGTGCTAGTGGTTTTCCCTCGCAGCCCCAGCATTTT. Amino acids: CASGFPSQPQHF.

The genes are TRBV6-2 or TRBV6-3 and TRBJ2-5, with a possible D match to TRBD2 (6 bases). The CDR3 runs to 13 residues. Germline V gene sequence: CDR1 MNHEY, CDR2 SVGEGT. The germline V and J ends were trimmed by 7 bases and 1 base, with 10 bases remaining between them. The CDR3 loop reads CASTGEVQETQYF. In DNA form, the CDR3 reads TGTGCCAGCACGGGGGAGGTCCAAGAGACCCAGTACTTC.

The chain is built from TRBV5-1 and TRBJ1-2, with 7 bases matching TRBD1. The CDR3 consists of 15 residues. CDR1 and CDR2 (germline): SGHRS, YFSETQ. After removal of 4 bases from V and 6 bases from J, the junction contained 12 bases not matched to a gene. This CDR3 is CASSGGTAARDGYTF. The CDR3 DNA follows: TGCGCCAGCAGCGGTGGGACAGCCGCAAGGGATGGCTACACCTTC.

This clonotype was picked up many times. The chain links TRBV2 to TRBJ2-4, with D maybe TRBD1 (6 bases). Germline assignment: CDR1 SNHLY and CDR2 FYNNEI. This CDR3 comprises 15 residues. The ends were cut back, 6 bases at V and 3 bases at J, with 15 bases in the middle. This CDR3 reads CASRQGQPGKNIQYF. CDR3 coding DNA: TGTGCCAGCAGACAAGGACAGCCAGGCAAAAACATTCAGTACTTC. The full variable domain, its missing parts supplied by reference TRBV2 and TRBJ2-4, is EPEVTQTPSHQVTQMGQEVILRCVPISNHLYFYWYRQILGQKVEFLVSFYNNEISEKSEIFDDQFSVERPDGSNFTLKIRSTKLEDSAMYFCASRQGQPGKNIQYFGAGTRLSVL.

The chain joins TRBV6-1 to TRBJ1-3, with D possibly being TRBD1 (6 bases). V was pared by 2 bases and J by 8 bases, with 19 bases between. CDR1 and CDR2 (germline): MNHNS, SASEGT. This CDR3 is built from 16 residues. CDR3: CASSEIWGAAGDTIYF. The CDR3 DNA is TGTGCCAGCAGTGAAATTTGGGGCGCAGCAGGGGACACCATATATTTT.

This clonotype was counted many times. CDR3 in amino acids: CASSEQGGSTEAFF. The CDR3 bases are TGTGCCAGCAGTGAACAGGGTGGGAGCACTGAAGCTTTCTTT. The rearrangement uses TRBV6-1 and TRBJ1-1; possible D gene TRBD1, 5 bases. This CDR3 region has 14 residues. The germline CDR1 and CDR2 sequences are MNHNS and SASEGT. With 2 bases removed from V and 4 bases from J, the gap between germline ends came to 11 bases.

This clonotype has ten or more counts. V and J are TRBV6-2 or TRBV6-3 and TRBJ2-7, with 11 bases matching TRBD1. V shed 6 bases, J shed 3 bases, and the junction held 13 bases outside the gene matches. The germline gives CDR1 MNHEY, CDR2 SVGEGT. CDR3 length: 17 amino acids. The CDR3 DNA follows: TGTGCCAGCAGAACCTTTTATATGGGACAGGGGGTCTACGAGCAGTACTTC. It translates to CASRTFYMGQGVYEQYF.

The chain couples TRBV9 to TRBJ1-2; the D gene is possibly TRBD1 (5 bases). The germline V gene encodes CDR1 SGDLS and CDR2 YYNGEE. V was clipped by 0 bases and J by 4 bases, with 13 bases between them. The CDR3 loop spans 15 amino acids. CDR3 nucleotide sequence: TGTGCCAGCAGCGTAGGAGGGGCGGCGAGCTATGGCTACACCTTC. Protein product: CASSVGGAASYGYTF.

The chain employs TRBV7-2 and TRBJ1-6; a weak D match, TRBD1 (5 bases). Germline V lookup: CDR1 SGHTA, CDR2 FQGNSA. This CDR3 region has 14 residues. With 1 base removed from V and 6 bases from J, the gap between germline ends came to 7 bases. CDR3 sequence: CASSLDDSNSPLHF. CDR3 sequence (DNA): TGTGCCAGCAGCTTAGATGACAGTAATTCACCCCTCCACTTT.

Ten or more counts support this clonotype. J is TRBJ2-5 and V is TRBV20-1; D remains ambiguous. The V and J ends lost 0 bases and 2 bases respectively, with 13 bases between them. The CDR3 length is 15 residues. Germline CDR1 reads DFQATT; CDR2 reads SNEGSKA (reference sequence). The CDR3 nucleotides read TGCAGTGCTAGAGATCACGTGGCAATGCAAGAGACCCAGTACTTC. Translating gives CSARDHVAMQETQYF.

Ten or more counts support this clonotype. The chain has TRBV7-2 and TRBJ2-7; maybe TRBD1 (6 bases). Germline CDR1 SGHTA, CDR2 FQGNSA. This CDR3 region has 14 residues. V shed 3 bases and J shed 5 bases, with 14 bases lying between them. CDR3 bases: TGTGCCAGCAGCTTTATACAGGGACCCCACGAGCAGTACTTC. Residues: CASSFIQGPHEQYF.

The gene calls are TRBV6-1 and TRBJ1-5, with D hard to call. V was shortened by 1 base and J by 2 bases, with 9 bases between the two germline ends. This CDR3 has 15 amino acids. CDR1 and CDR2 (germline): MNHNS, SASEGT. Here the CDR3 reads CASSEGDTRNQPQHF. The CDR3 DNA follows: TGTGCCAGCAGTGAAGGAGACACCCGCAATCAGCCCCAGCATTTT.

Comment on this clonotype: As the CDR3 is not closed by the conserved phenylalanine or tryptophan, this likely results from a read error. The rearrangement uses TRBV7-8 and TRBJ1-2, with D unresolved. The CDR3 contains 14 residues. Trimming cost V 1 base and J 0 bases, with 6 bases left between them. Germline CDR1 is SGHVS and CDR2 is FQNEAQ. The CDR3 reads CASSLGVSNYGYTS. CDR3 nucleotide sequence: TGTGCCAGCAGCTTAGGGGTTTCTAACTATGGCTACACCTCC.

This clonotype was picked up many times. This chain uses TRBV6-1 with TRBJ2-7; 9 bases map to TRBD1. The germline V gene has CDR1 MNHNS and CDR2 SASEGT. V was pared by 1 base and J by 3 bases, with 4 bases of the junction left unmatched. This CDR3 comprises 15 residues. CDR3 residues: CASSEEWTGVYEQYF. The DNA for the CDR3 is TGTGCCAGCAGTGAAGAATGGACAGGGGTCTACGAGCAGTACTTC.

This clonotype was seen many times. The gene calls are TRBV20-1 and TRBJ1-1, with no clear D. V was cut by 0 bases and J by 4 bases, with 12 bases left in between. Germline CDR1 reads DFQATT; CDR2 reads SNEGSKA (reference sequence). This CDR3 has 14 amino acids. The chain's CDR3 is CSARDLGSVTEAFF. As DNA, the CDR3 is TGCAGTGCTAGAGATCTGGGTTCAGTCACTGAAGCTTTCTTT.

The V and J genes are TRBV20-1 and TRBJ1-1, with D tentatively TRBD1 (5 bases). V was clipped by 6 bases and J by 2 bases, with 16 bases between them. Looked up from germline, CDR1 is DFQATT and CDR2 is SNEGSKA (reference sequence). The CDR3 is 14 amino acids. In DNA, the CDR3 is TGCAGTGCCGCGGGGACCTCGCCAAACACTGAAGCTTTCTTT. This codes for CSAAGTSPNTEAFF.